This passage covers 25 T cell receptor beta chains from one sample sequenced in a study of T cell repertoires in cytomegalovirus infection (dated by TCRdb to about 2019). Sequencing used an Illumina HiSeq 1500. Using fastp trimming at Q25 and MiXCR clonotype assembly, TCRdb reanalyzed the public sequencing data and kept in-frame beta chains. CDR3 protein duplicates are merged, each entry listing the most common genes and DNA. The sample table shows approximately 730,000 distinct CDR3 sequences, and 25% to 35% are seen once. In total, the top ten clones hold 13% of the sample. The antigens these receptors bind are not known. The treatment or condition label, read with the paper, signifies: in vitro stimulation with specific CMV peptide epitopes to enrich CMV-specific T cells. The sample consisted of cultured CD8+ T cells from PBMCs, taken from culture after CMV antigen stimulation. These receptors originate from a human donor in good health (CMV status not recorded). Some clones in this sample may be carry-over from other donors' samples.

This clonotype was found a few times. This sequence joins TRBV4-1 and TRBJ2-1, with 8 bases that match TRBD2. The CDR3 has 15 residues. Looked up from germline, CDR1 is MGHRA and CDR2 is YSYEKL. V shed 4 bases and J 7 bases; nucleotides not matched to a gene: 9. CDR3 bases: TGCGCCAGCAGCCTAATAGCGGGGCCGAGGAATGAGCAGTTCTTC. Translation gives CASSLIAGPRNEQFF.

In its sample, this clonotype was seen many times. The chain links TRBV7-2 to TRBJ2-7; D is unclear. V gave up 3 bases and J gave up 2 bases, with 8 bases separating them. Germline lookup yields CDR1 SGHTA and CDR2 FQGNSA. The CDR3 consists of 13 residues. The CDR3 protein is CASSLRITYEQYF. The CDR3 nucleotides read TGTGCCAGCAGCTTGCGGATTACCTACGAGCAGTACTTC.

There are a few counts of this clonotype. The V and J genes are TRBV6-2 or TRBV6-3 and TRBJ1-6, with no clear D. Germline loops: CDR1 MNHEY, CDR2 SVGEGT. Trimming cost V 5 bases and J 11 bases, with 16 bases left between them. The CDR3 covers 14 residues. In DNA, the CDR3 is TGTGCCAGCAGTCACCCCGGGGATTCGACACCCCTCCACTTT. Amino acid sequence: CASSHPGDSTPLHF.

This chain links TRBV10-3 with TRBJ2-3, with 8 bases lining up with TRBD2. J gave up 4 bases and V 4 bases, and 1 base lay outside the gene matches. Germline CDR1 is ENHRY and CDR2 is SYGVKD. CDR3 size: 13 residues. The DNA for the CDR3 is TGTGCCATCAGTGGCGGGGGGCCAGATACGCAGTATTTT. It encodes CAISGGGPDTQYF.

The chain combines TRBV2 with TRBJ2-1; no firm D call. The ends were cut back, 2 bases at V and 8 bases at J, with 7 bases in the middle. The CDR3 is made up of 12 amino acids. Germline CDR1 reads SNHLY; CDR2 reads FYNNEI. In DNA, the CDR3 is TGTGCCAGCAGTGAATGGCAGGATGAGCAGTTCTTC. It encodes CASSEWQDEQFF. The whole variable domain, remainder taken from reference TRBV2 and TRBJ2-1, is EPEVTQTPSHQVTQMGQEVILRCVPISNHLYFYWYRQILGQKVEFLVSFYNNEISEKSEIFDDQFSVERPDGSNFTLKIRSTKLEDSAMYFCASSEWQDEQFFGPGTRLTVL.

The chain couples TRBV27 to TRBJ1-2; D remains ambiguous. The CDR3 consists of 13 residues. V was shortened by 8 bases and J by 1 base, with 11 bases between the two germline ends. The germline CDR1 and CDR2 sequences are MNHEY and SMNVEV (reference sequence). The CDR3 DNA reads TGTGCCAGCTCGGCTGTTCTTAACTATGGCTACACCTTC. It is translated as CASSAVLNYGYTF.

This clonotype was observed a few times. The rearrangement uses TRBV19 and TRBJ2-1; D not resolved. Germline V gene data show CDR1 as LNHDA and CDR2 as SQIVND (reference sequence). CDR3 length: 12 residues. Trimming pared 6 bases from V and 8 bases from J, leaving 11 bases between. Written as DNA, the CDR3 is TGTGCCAGTAGGAGGAATCTCGATGAGCAGTTCTTC. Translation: CASRRNLDEQFF.

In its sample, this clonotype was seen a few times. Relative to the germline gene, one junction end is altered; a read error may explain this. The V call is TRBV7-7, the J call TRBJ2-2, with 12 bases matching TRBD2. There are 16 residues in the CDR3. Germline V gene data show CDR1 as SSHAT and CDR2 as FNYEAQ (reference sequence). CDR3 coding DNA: TGTGCTAGCAGCCCCCGAGCTAGCGGGGGGGCCGGGGAGCTGTTTTTT. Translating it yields CASSPRASGGAGELFF.

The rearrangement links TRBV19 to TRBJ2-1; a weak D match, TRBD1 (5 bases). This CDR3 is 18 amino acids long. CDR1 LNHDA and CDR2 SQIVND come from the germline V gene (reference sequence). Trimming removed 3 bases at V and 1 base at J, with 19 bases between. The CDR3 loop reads CASSIELRALGSYNEQFF. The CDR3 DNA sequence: TGTGCCAGTAGTATTGAGCTCAGGGCACTTGGTTCCTACAATGAGCAGTTCTTC.

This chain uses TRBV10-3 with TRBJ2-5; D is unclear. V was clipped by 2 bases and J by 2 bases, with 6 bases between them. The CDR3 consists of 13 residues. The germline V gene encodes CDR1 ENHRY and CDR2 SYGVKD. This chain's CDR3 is CAISEGQQETQYF. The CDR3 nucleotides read TGTGCCATCAGTGAGGGCCAGCAAGAGACCCAGTACTTC.

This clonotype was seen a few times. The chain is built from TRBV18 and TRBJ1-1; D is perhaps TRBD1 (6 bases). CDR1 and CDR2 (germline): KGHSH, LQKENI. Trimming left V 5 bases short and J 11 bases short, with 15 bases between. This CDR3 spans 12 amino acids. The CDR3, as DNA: TGTGCCAGCTCAATACAGGGCAATGACGCTTTCTTT. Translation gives CASSIQGNDAFF. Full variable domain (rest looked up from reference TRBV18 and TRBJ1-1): NAGVMQNPRHLVRRRGQEARLRCSPMKGHSHVYWYRQLPEEGLKFMVYLQKENIIDESGMPKERFSAEFPKEGPSILRIQQVVRGDSAAYFCASSIQGNDAFFGQGTRLTVV.

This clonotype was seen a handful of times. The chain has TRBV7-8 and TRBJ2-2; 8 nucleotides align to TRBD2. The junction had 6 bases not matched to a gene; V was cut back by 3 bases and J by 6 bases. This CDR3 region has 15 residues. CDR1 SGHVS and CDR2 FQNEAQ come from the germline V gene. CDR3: CASSFGGGAAGELFF. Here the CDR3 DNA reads TGTGCCAGCAGCTTCGGGGGGGGGGCAGCCGGGGAGCTGTTTTTT.

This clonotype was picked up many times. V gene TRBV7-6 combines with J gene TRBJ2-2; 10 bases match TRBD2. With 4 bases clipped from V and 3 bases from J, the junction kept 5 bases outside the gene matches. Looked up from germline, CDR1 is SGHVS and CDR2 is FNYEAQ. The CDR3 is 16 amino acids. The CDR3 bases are TGTGCCAGCAGCTATAGCGGGGGGCCGCACACCGGGGAGCTGTTTTTT. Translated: CASSYSGGPHTGELFF.

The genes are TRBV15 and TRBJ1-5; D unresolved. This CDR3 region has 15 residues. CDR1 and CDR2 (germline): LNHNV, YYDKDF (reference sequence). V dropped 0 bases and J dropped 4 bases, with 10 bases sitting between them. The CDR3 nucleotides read TGTGCCACCAGCAGAGATCCGGGATCAAATCAGCCCCAGCATTTT. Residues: CATSRDPGSNQPQHF.

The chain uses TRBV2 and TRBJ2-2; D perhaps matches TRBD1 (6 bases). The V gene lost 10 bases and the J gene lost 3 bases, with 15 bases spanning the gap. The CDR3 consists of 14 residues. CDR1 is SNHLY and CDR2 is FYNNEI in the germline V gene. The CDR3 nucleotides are TGTGCCACCGCGCCAGGGGTAGACACCGGGGAGCTGTTTTTT. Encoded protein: CATAPGVDTGELFF.

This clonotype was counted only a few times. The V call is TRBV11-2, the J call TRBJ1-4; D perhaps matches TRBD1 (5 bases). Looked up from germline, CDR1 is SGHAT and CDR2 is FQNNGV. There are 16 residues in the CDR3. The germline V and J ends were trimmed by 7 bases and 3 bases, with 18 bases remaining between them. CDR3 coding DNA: TGTGCCAGCACAGGGCTCGGGAGTCTAGCTAATGAAAAACTGTTTTTT. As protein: CASTGLGSLANEKLFF.

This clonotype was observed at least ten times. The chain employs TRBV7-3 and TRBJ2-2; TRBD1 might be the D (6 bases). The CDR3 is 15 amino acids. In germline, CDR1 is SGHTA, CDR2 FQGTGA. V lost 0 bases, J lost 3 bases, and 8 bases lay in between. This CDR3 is CASSLTGGDTGELFF. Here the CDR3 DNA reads TGTGCCAGCAGCTTAACAGGGGGTGACACCGGGGAGCTGTTTTTT. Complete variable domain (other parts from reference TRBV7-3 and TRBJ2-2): GAGVSQTPSNKVTEKGKYVELRCDPISGHTALYWYRQSLGQGPEFLIYFQGTGAADDSGLPNDRFFAVRPEGSVSTLKIQRTERGDSAVYLCASSLTGGDTGELFFGEGSRLTVL.

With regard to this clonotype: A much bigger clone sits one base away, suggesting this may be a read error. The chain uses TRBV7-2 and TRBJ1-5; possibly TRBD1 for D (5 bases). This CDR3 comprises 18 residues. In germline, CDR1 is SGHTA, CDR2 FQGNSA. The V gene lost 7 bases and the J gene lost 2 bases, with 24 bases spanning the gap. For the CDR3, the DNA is TGTGCCAGCAACCCATTCCGAGGCGGGACGCACGGCAATCAGCCCCAGCATTTT. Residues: CASNPFRGGTHGNQPQHF.

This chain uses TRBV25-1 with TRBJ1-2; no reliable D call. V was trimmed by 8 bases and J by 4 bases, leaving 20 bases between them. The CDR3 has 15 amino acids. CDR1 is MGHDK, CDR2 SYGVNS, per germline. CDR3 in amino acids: CASFGTTRVIYGYTF. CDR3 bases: TGTGCCAGCTTCGGAACGACACGGGTAATCTATGGCTACACCTTC.

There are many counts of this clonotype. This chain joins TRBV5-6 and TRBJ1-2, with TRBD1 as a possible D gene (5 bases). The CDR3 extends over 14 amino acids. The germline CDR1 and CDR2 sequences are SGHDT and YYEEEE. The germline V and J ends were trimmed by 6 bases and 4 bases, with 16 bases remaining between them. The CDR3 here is CASTQVGGFYGYTF. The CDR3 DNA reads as TGTGCCAGCACTCAGGTTGGGGGATTCTATGGCTACACCTTC.

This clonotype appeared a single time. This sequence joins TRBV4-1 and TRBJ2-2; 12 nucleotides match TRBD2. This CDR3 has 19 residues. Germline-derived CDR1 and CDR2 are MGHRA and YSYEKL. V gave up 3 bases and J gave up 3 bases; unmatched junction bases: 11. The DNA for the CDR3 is TGCGCCAGCAGCCATCCTCTGACTAGCGGGGGTCGCGACACCGGGGAGCTGTTTTTT. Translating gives CASSHPLTSGGRDTGELFF.

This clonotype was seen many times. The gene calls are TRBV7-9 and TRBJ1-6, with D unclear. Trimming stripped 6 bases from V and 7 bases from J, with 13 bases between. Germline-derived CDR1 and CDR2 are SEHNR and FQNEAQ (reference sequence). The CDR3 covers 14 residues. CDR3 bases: TGTGCCAGCAGAGTTAATGACCGGAATTCACCCCTCCACTTT. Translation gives CASRVNDRNSPLHF.

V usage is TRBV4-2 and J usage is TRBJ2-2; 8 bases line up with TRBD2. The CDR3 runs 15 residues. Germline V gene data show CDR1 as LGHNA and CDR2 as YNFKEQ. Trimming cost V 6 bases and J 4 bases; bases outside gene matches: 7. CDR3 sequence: CASSYVLAGTGELFF. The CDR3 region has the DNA TGTGCCAGCAGTTACGTCCTAGCGGGCACCGGGGAGCTGTTTTTT.

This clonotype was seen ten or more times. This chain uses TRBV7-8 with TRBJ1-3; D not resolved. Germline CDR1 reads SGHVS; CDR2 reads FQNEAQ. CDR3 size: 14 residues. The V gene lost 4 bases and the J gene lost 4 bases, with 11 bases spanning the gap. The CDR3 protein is CASSSPNLGNTIYF. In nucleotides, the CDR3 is TGTGCCAGCAGCTCCCCAAATCTCGGAAACACCATATATTTT.

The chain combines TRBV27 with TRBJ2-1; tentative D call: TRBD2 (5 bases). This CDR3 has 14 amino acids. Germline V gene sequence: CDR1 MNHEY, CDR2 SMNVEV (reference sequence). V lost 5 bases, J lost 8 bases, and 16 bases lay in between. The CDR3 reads CASSLGVANYEQFF. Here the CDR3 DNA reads TGTGCCAGCAGTCTCGGGGTAGCCAACTATGAGCAGTTCTTC.